The 15 T cell receptor beta chains listed next were all sequenced from one sample in a study of T cell responses to AZD1222 COVID-19 vaccine. Data came from immunoSEQ multiplex PCR; TCRdb stores just in-frame clones and leaves some out. The sample shows tens of thousands of clones, 90% of them seen only once. The material sequenced was peripheral blood, taken on day 0 of AZD1222 vaccination. These receptors were obtained from an adult in good health.

The gene calls are TRBV2 and TRBJ2-2, with D hard to call. Germline V gene lookup returns CDR1 SNHLY and CDR2 FYNNEI. The ends were cut back, 6 bases at V and 4 bases at J, with 9 bases in the middle. The CDR3 consists of 13 residues. The CDR3 nucleotides read TGTGCCAGCAGAGAGGACGGCACCGGGGAGCTGTTTTTT. Translation: CASREDGTGELFF.

This chain connects TRBV19 to TRBJ1-5, with D possibly TRBD1 on 6 matching bases. Deletions cut 8 bases from V and 5 bases from J, with 13 bases between. The CDR3 is 13 amino acids. Germline CDR1 LNHDA, CDR2 SQIVND (reference sequence). The DNA of the CDR3 is TGTGCCAGTGCTACAGGGTCGGATCAGCCCCAGCATTTT. Amino acids: CASATGSDQPQHF.

In this sample, this clone turned up a few times. The chain couples TRBV10-3 to TRBJ2-7, with a possible D match to TRBD2 (6 bases). Germline values: CDR1 ENHRY, CDR2 SYGVKD. CDR3 length: 18 residues. Trimming cost V 2 bases and J 0 bases, with 20 bases left between them. CDR3 amino acids: CAISEVGSPRGSSYEQYF. The CDR3 nucleotides read TGTGCCATCAGTGAGGTTGGATCCCCGCGGGGAAGCTCCTACGAGCAGTACTTC.

V gene TRBV7-9 combines with J gene TRBJ1-6, with 8 bases identical to TRBD1. V lost 6 bases to trimming and J lost 5 bases; unmatched junction nucleotides: 9. Germline V lookup: CDR1 SEHNR, CDR2 FQNEAQ (reference sequence). The CDR3 length is 16 residues. Here the CDR3 reads CASRTDRGRNNSPLHF. Written as DNA, the CDR3 is TGTGCCAGCAGAACCGACAGGGGACGTAATAATTCACCCCTCCACTTT. Complete variable domain (other parts from reference TRBV7-9 and TRBJ1-6): DTGVSQNPRHKITKRGQNVTFRCDPISEHNRLYWYRQTLGQGPEFLTYFQNEAQLEKSRLLSDRFSAERPKGSFSTLEIQRTEQGDSAMYLCASRTDRGRNNSPLHFGNGTRLTVT.

This chain links TRBV24-1 with TRBJ2-1, with D possibly being TRBD2 (6 bases). The CDR3 totals 14 residues. Germline V gene lookup returns CDR1 KGHDR and CDR2 SFDVKD. Trimming took off 8 bases at V and 2 bases at J, with 12 bases between the two ends. CDR3 region: CATNHGTAYNEQFF. CDR3 DNA sequence: TGTGCCACCAACCATGGGACTGCCTACAATGAGCAGTTCTTC.

The chain couples TRBV5-1 to TRBJ1-2; the match to TRBD1 covers 9 bases. V was pared by 4 bases and J by 7 bases, with 8 bases of the junction left unmatched. CDR1 is SGHRS and CDR2 is YFSETQ in the germline V gene. This CDR3 has 14 residues. The CDR3 sequence is CASSRSTGGFGYTF. CDR3 nucleotide sequence: TGCGCCAGCAGCCGTTCAACAGGGGGCTTTGGCTACACCTTC.

V is TRBV18 and J is TRBJ1-5; 7 nucleotides align to TRBD1. This CDR3 is 13 amino acids long. J was trimmed by 4 bases and V by 3 bases; bases with no gene match: 0. Germline values: CDR1 KGHSH, CDR2 LQKENI. The CDR3 protein is CASSPDRNQPQHF. The CDR3, as DNA: TGTGCCAGCTCACCGGACAGGAATCAGCCCCAGCATTTT.

The chain uses TRBV4-2 and TRBJ1-1; the match to TRBD1 covers 12 bases. The CDR3 loop spans 16 amino acids. Germline CDR1 LGHNA, CDR2 YNFKEQ. V was pared by 3 bases and J by 6 bases, with 8 bases of the junction left unmatched. This chain's CDR3 is CASSQISGDRGPEAFF. The DNA for the CDR3 is TGTGCCAGCAGCCAGATTTCCGGGGACAGGGGGCCTGAAGCTTTCTTT.

The chain couples TRBV6-6 to TRBJ1-2; no clear D. This CDR3 has 15 residues. Germline V gives CDR1 MNHNY, CDR2 SVGAGI (reference sequence). With 2 bases removed from V and 3 bases from J, the gap between germline ends came to 13 bases. CDR3 amino acids: CASSYPTRLDYGYTF. Written as DNA, the CDR3 is TGTGCCAGCAGTTACCCGACCCGTCTCGACTATGGCTACACCTTC.

This chain links TRBV7-3 with TRBJ2-1, with TRBD2 identical over 8 bases. V lost 5 bases and J lost 11; bases outside the gene matches: 11. The CDR3 extends over 14 amino acids. Germline lookup yields CDR1 SGHTA and CDR2 FQGTGA. The DNA for the CDR3 is TGTGCCAGCAGCCCCTCCCGGGAGGGTTCGAAGCAGTTCTTC. Residues: CASSPSREGSKQFF.

The V and J genes are TRBV29-1 and TRBJ1-1, with no clear D. Per the germline V gene, CDR1 is SQVTM and CDR2 is ANQGSEA. CDR3 length equals 16 residues. The V end lost 1 base, the J end lost 0 bases, and 15 bases lay between the germline ends. CDR3 sequence (DNA): TGCAGCGTTGAAGGGGGTAGTGCCAGAATGAACACTGAAGCTTTCTTT. Its translation is CSVEGGSARMNTEAFF.

The chain uses TRBV14 and TRBJ1-2; D is undetermined. CDR3 length equals 13 residues. Per germline, CDR1 SGHDN and CDR2 FVKESK. V lost 1 base and J lost 5, with 8 bases in between. Here the CDR3 DNA reads TGTGCCAGCAGCCAAGCTGGCGGGTATGGCTACACCTTC. This translates into CASSQAGGYGYTF. Based on the CDR3 plus reference TRBV14 and TRBJ1-2, the full variable domain is EAGVTQFPSHSVIEKGQTVTLRCDPISGHDNLYWYRRVMGKEIKFLLHFVKESKQDESGMPNNRFLAERTGGTYSTLKVQPAELEDSGVYFCASSQAGGYGYTFGSGTRLTVV.

This sequence joins TRBV29-1 and TRBJ1-1, with TRBD1 matching over 7 bases. The germline V gene has CDR1 SQVTM and CDR2 ANQGSEA. The junction had 11 bases not matched to a gene; V was cut back by 5 bases and J by 5 bases. The CDR3 covers 14 residues. The CDR3 here is CSVTEGAVYTEAFF. DNA of the CDR3: TGCAGCGTTACAGAGGGGGCGGTTTATACTGAAGCTTTCTTT.

V gene TRBV11-1 combines with J gene TRBJ2-1; D might be TRBD2 (6 bases). V gave up 5 bases and J gave up 10 bases, with 15 bases separating them. The CDR3 runs 13 residues. Germline V gene lookup returns CDR1 SGHAT and CDR2 FQDESV (reference sequence). CDR3: CASSPYGGIEQFF. In DNA form, the CDR3 reads TGTGCCAGCAGCCCCTATGGGGGGATAGAGCAGTTCTTC.

CDR3 bases: TGTGCCTGGGTGTCGGGGAACACTGAAGCTTTCTTT. It yields the protein CAWVSGNTEAFF. The rearrangement links TRBV30 to TRBJ1-1; D remains unclear. Between the trimmed V and J ends, which lost 5 bases and 1 base, there was a span of 8 bases. The CDR3 runs to 12 residues. Germline assignment: CDR1 GTSNPN and CDR2 SVGIG (reference sequence). Supplemented by reference TRBV30 and TRBJ1-1, the full variable domain reads SQTIHQWPATLVQPVGSPLSLECTVEGTSNPNLYWYRQAAGRGLQLLFYSVGIGQISSEVPQNLSASRPQDRQFILSSKKLLLSDSGFYLCAWVSGNTEAFFGQGTRLTVV.